This T cell receptor beta chain is drawn from a study of Ad26.COV2.S vaccination and SARS-CoV-2 variants. The overall study: Ad26.COV2.S was injected intramuscularly once or twice, 56 days apart. The study, taken as a whole, reports: Spike-specific TCR breadth was greater in vaccine than placebo recipients. In TCR breadth and depth analyses, total T cell responses may have been underestimated.

V was trimmed by 4 bases and J by 0 bases, leaving 13 bases between them. This CDR3 contains 16 residues. Germline V gene lookup returns CDR1 MNHNS and CDR2 SASEGT. Treatment in this sample: approximately 18 received Ad26.COV2.S at low or high dose, single or two shots; 5 received placebo; per-sample allocation not given. All samples were drawn on day 63, counting from the first vaccine or placebo injection. This clone was recorded a few times. Its specificity is not known. The protocol was immunoSEQ multiplex PCR, while the TCRdb copy is restricted to in-frame clones and leaves out a portion. The top ten clones hold approximately 1.5% of a sample with about 680,000 clones, around 89% of them seen once.

This sequence originates from a person between 18 and 59 years old who received the Ad26.COV2.S COVID-19 vaccine or a placebo. The V gene is TRBV6-1, the J gene TRBJ1-3, with D possibly being TRBD1 (5 bases). The starting material was peripheral blood, obtained in a trial of Ad26.COV2.S vaccine versus placebo. The CDR3 DNA follows: TGTGCCAGCAGTGTGGCGGGACTGCACTCTGGAAACACCATATATTTT. The encoded protein is CASSVAGLHSGNTIYF.